Below, 22 T cell receptor beta chains from the same sample are listed, as sequenced in a study of identical twins. Via MiXCR, TCRdb re-called the 5' RACE reads, giving one row per CDR3 protein. The table lists some 760,000 distinct CDR3 sequences, 18% of them singletons. This sample also appeared in a second study, on T cells expressing NK-cell markers.

Sequencing input: PBMCs. These TCRs come from a woman aged 18-35 years in good health.

The CDR3 DNA follows: TGCAGTGCTAGAGATTTAGCCGGCGAGCAGTACTTC. It translates to CSARDLAGEQYF. The chain carries TRBV20-1 and TRBJ2-7; D call uncertain. CDR1 and CDR2 (germline): DFQATT, SNEGSKA (reference sequence). V was trimmed by 0 bases and J by 6 bases, leaving 9 bases between them. The CDR3 is 12 residues long.

The chain is built from TRBV12-3 or TRBV12-4 and TRBJ2-1; 14 bases are shared with TRBD2. The CDR3 covers 14 residues. V shed 6 bases, J shed 7 bases, and the junction held 2 bases outside the gene matches. The CDR3: CASRTSGGENEQFF. CDR3 bases: TGTGCCAGCAGGACTAGCGGGGGGGAGAATGAGCAGTTCTTC.

This clonotype was counted between two and nine times. This chain uses TRBV20-1 with TRBJ1-1; possible D gene TRBD1, 5 bases. Germline values: CDR1 DFQATT, CDR2 SNEGSKA (reference sequence). The CDR3 is made up of 13 amino acids. Trimming cost V 6 bases and J 3 bases, with 14 bases left between them. CDR3 bases: TGCAGTGCAAGCCGGGGGACCTACACTGAAGCTTTCTTT. This gives the protein CSASRGTYTEAFF.

This clonotype was counted between two and nine times. This chain connects TRBV12-3 or TRBV12-4 to TRBJ2-3; D remains unclear. Trimming shortened V by 6 bases and J by 2 bases, and 15 bases separated the two germline ends. This CDR3 comprises 15 residues. Here the CDR3 reads CASRLSFSLTDTQYF. CDR3 in DNA: TGTGCCAGCAGATTGTCCTTTAGCCTCACAGATACGCAGTATTTT.

V and J are TRBV7-2 and TRBJ1-1, with unresolved D. The germline CDR1 and CDR2 sequences are SGHTA and FQGNSA. Trimming took 4 bases from V and 4 from J, leaving 13 bases between them. The CDR3 is made up of 14 amino acids. This CDR3 is CASSSGRYSTEAFF. The CDR3 nucleotides read TGTGCCAGCAGCTCCGGCCGTTATTCCACTGAAGCTTTCTTT.

The genes are TRBV29-1 and TRBJ2-5, with 7 nucleotides matching TRBD2. V shed 4 bases, J shed 5 bases, and the junction held 7 bases outside the gene matches. The CDR3 extends over 13 amino acids. From germline, CDR1 is SQVTM and CDR2 ANQGSEA. The CDR3 DNA sequence: TGCAGCGTTGGGCGGGAGAGGGGTGAGACCCAGTACTTC. This gives the protein CSVGRERGETQYF.

This clonotype was seen many times. The chain couples TRBV12-3 or TRBV12-4 to TRBJ2-7; the D is unclear. V lost 6 bases and J lost 3, with 9 bases in between. The CDR3 loop spans 12 amino acids. The CDR3 loop is CASSPRLYEQYF. The CDR3 nucleotides are TGTGCCAGCAGCCCCCGCCTCTACGAGCAGTACTTC.

This clonotype was seen many times. The rearrangement links TRBV7-2 to TRBJ2-7; D may correspond to TRBD1 or TRBD2 (5 bases each). Deletions cut 0 bases from V and 1 base from J, with 10 bases between. The CDR3 is 15 amino acids. CDR1 SGHTA and CDR2 FQGNSA come from the germline V gene. The CDR3 loop is CASSLAGTGSYEQYF. CDR3 nucleotides: TGTGCCAGCAGCTTAGCCGGGACGGGGTCCTACGAGCAGTACTTC.

As to this clonotype: One end of the junction does not line up with germline, which may come from a read error. This chain joins TRBV7-7 and TRBJ2-3; TRBD2 matches 9 bases. CDR1 is SSHAT, CDR2 FNYEAQ, per germline (reference sequence). The CDR3 length is 15 residues. The CDR3 reads CASSQGLARADTQYF. The CDR3 nucleotides read TGTGCTAGCAGCCAAGGACTAGCGAGGGCAGATACGCAGTATTTT.

This clonotype was counted between two and nine times. CDR3 in amino acids: CASSFWAATNEKLFF. CDR3 DNA: TGTGCCAGCAGCTTTTGGGCTGCAACTAATGAAAAACTGTTTTTT. The rearrangement joins TRBV28 to TRBJ1-4, with no clear D. V was trimmed by 6 bases and J by 0 bases, leaving 11 bases between them. Germline CDR1 is MDHEN and CDR2 is SYDVKM. The CDR3 runs 15 residues.

The rearrangement joins TRBV20-1 to TRBJ2-2; D might be TRBD1 or TRBD2, each matching 5 bases. CDR3 length: 14 amino acids. Germline V CDR1 and CDR2: DFQATT, SNEGSKA (reference sequence). V gave up 3 bases and J gave up 5 bases, with 13 bases separating them. The CDR3 sequence: CSASAGTVTGELFF. The CDR3 region has the DNA TGCAGTGCTAGTGCCGGGACGGTAACCGGGGAGCTGTTTTTT.

This chain uses TRBV3-1 with TRBJ2-2; D might be TRBD2 (5 bases). Germline assignment: CDR1 LGHDT and CDR2 YNNKEL (reference sequence). Trimming left V 2 bases short and J 5 bases short, with 6 bases between. This CDR3 has 13 residues. The CDR3 loop reads CASSQTRTGELFF. CDR3 coding DNA: TGTGCCAGCAGCCAAACTAGGACCGGGGAGCTGTTTTTT.

This clonotype has just a few counts. The chain recombines TRBV6-1 with TRBJ2-1, with 11 nucleotides matching TRBD1. The CDR3 runs to 14 residues. Germline V gene data show CDR1 as MNHNS and CDR2 as SASEGT. V lost 6 bases and J lost 10; bases outside the gene matches: 8. The CDR3 loop is CASRGQGGHWEQFF. The CDR3 DNA sequence: TGTGCCAGCAGGGGACAGGGGGGCCACTGGGAGCAGTTCTTC.

This clonotype was counted a few times. The chain is built from TRBV6-1 and TRBJ1-2; D call uncertain. CDR3 length: 12 amino acids. Per the germline V gene, CDR1 is MNHNS and CDR2 is SASEGT. Trimming removed 10 bases at V and 4 bases at J, with 13 bases between. The CDR3 DNA reads TGTGCCATTGCAGGTTCAGTCTATGGCTACACCTTC. Its protein product is CAIAGSVYGYTF.

This clonotype was detected many times. The gene calls are TRBV12-3 or TRBV12-4 and TRBJ2-1, with D possibly being TRBD1 or TRBD2 (5 bases each). The CDR3 runs 15 residues. The V and J ends lost 6 bases and 4 bases respectively, with 16 bases between them. CDR3 in DNA: TGTGCCAGCAGGTTGGGAGAAAGGGGATACAATGAGCAGTTCTTC. This gives the protein CASRLGERGYNEQFF.

V gene TRBV15 combines with J gene TRBJ2-3; 10 bases align to TRBD2. Germline CDR1 and CDR2: LNHNV and YYDKDF (reference sequence). This CDR3 region has 18 residues. V trimming: 2 bases; J trimming: 6 bases; junction bases outside the gene matches: 14. CDR3 amino acids: CATSRLPRRTSGGDTQYF. The DNA of the CDR3 is TGTGCCACCAGCAGACTACCCCGAAGGACTAGCGGAGGGGATACGCAGTATTTT.

In this sample, this clonotype turned up a few times. The rearrangement uses TRBV23-1 and TRBJ2-7; D gene ambiguous. TRBV23-1 is an ORF; its function is uncertain. CDR3 length: 13 residues. V was pared by 0 bases and J by 13 bases, with 16 bases between. The CDR3 loop is CASSQSRHPPFYF. The CDR3 bases are TGCGCCAGCAGTCAATCTCGTCACCCGCCTTTCTACTTC.

The V call is TRBV10-3, the J call TRBJ2-5; D is ambiguous. The CDR3 has 14 amino acids. Germline V gives CDR1 ENHRY, CDR2 SYGVKD. Trimming pared 3 bases from V and 5 bases from J, leaving 13 bases between. CDR3 sequence: CAISDRQGQETQYF. CDR3 sequence (DNA): TGTGCCATCAGTGACCGACAAGGTCAGGAGACCCAGTACTTC.

The chain recombines TRBV20-1 with TRBJ2-1, with TRBD2 matching 9 bases. The junction had 6 bases not matched to a gene; V was cut back by 6 bases and J by 6 bases. CDR1 and CDR2 (germline): DFQATT, SNEGSKA (reference sequence). CDR3 length: 13 residues. The CDR3 loop reads CSAGVAGVNEQFF. The CDR3, as DNA: TGCAGTGCGGGGGTAGCGGGGGTCAATGAGCAGTTCTTC.

This chain connects TRBV7-2 to TRBJ2-1, with TRBD2 identical over 11 bases. V shed 3 bases, J shed 10 bases, and the junction held 5 bases outside the gene matches. Looked up from germline, CDR1 is SGHTA and CDR2 is FQGNSA. The CDR3 loop spans 14 amino acids. CDR3 amino acids: CASSFLAGGKEQFF. The CDR3 DNA is TGTGCCAGCAGCTTTCTAGCGGGGGGTAAGGAGCAGTTCTTC.

The table lists this clonotype with a few counts. The V call is TRBV29-1, the J call TRBJ2-2; TRBD1 or TRBD2 may be the D gene (5 bases each). The CDR3 contains 15 residues. V was shortened by 5 bases and J by 0 bases, with 13 bases between the two germline ends. Germline V gene sequence: CDR1 SQVTM, CDR2 ANQGSEA. The DNA for the CDR3 is TGCAGCGTTCTACCGAGGGACGCGAACACCGGGGAGCTGTTTTTT. Protein sequence: CSVLPRDANTGELFF.

This clonotype appeared a few times. The chain's CDR3 is CATTRQQYQETQYF. CDR3 DNA sequence: TGTGCCACCACAAGACAGCAATACCAAGAGACCCAGTACTTC. The rearrangement links TRBV6-2 or TRBV6-3 to TRBJ2-5, with a tentative D call TRBD1 (5 bases). This CDR3 comprises 14 residues. Trimming pared 10 bases from V and 0 bases from J, leaving 15 bases between. Germline lookup yields CDR1 MNHEY and CDR2 SVGEGT.